One and the same sample provided the 29 T cell receptor beta chains below, sequenced in a study of blood T cell repertoires in COVID-19. This table comes from immunoSEQ multiplex PCR, and its TCRdb copy is limited to in-frame clones, with some not included. The data contain 340,000 or so clones, about 83% of them singletons. Sequencing was performed on peripheral blood. The receptors shown here come from a man aged 25-40 years with active or convalescent COVID-19.

In this sample, this clone turned up a few times. The chain has TRBV7-3 and TRBJ1-1; D gene unclear. V dropped 5 bases and J dropped 0 bases, with 13 bases sitting between them. Germline V gene sequence: CDR1 SGHTA, CDR2 FQGTGA. The CDR3 runs to 15 residues. In DNA form, the CDR3 reads TGTGCCAGCAGCGCCACGACTAGGCTGAACACTGAAGCTTTCTTT. It translates to CASSATTRLNTEAFF. Filled out from reference TRBV7-3 and TRBJ1-1, the complete variable domain reads GAGVSQTPSNKVTEKGKYVELRCDPISGHTALYWYRQSLGQGPEFLIYFQGTGAADDSGLPNDRFFAVRPEGSVSTLKIQRTERGDSAVYLCASSATTRLNTEAFFGQGTRLTVV.

The chain carries TRBV30 and TRBJ1-2; D perhaps matches TRBD1 (5 bases). Trimming shortened V by 1 base and J by 5 bases, and 8 bases separated the two germline ends. The CDR3 has 12 amino acids. CDR1 is GTSNPN, CDR2 SVGIG, per germline (reference sequence). The CDR3 coding sequence is TGTGCCTGGAGTGGGGGGGATTATGGCTACACCTTC. Its translation is CAWSGGDYGYTF.

This sequence joins TRBV6-5 and TRBJ1-5; D unresolved. This CDR3 has 15 amino acids. In germline, CDR1 is MNHEY, CDR2 SVGAGI. The V gene lost 6 bases and the J gene lost 3 bases, with 15 bases spanning the gap. The CDR3 DNA follows: TGTGCCAGCAGGCCCAACCGGAGGCCCAATCAGCCCCAGCATTTT. Translating it yields CASRPNRRPNQPQHF.

This clone turned up a few times. CDR3 protein: CASSLDRAHSYEQYF. Written as DNA, the CDR3 is TGTGCCAGCAGTTTAGACAGGGCTCACTCCTACGAGCAGTACTTC. The chain recombines TRBV6-5 with TRBJ2-7; 7 bases agree with TRBD1. Germline CDR1 and CDR2: MNHEY and SVGAGI. Trimming took 4 bases from V and 0 from J; bases not matched to a gene: 6. The CDR3 is made up of 15 amino acids.

V is TRBV11-1 and J is TRBJ2-3, with D possibly matching TRBD2 (6 bases). CDR3 length: 16 residues. V lost 3 bases and J 0 bases, leaving 13 bases between the germline ends. Germline CDR1 is SGHAT and CDR2 is FQDESV (reference sequence). The CDR3 sequence is CASSFERAASTDTQYF. The CDR3 coding sequence is TGTGCCAGCAGCTTTGAGCGGGCAGCTAGCACAGATACGCAGTATTTT.

DNA for the CDR3: TGTGCCAGCAGCGTTTCTCCCCGGGCAGGAAGGGGAACTGAAGCTTTCTTT. Translating gives CASSVSPRAGRGTEAFF. The chain recombines TRBV9 with TRBJ1-1, with D tentatively TRBD1 (5 bases). CDR1 and CDR2 from the germline V gene are SGDLS and YYNGEE. This CDR3 contains 17 residues. Trimming pared 2 bases from V and 5 bases from J, leaving 22 bases between. The full variable domain, in which reference TRBV9 and TRBJ1-1 provide the parts outside the CDR3, is DSGVTQTPKHLITATGQRVTLRCSPRSGDLSVYWYQQSLDQGLQFLIQYYNGEERAKGNILERFSAQQFPDLHSELNLSSLELGDSALYFCASSVSPRAGRGTEAFFGQGTRLTVV.

The rearrangement links TRBV12-3 or TRBV12-4 to TRBJ1-5; D remains ambiguous. The CDR3 is 13 residues long. Trimming left V 6 bases short and J 4 bases short, with 10 bases between. The DNA of the CDR3 is TGTGCCAGCAGAAGAGCGGAGAATCAGCCCCAGCATTTT. Translation: CASRRAENQPQHF.

The gene calls are TRBV4-3 and TRBJ1-1; TRBD1 is a possible D gene (5 bases). Germline CDR1 reads LGHNA; CDR2 reads YSLEER. CDR3 length: 16 residues. V dropped 1 base and J dropped 5 bases, with 17 bases sitting between them. CDR3 sequence reads: CASSQAMPGWNTEAFF. CDR3 nucleotides: TGCGCCAGCAGCCAAGCGATGCCAGGGTGGAATACTGAAGCTTTCTTT.

The rearrangement joins TRBV19 to TRBJ1-1; D ambiguous. The germline V and J ends were trimmed by 5 bases and 0 bases, with 13 bases remaining between them. Germline CDR1 LNHDA, CDR2 SQIVND (reference sequence). The CDR3 sequence is 15 residues long. CDR3 sequence: CASSPREELNTEAFF. The CDR3 DNA reads TGTGCCAGTAGTCCCCGAGAGGAGCTGAACACTGAAGCTTTCTTT.

This chain connects TRBV7-2 to TRBJ2-3, with 13 nucleotides matching TRBD2. There are 19 residues in the CDR3. With V trimmed by 3 bases and J by 0 bases, 9 bases remained unmatched. CDR1 SGHTA and CDR2 FQGNSA come from the germline V gene. In DNA, the CDR3 is TGTGCCAGCAGCTTCAGGGGACTAGCGGGGCCAAAAAGCACAGATACGCAGTATTTT. Amino acids: CASSFRGLAGPKSTDTQYF.

This chain links TRBV19 with TRBJ1-2; no firm D call. The CDR3 runs to 11 residues. V was cut by 10 bases and J by 4 bases, with 10 bases left in between. In germline, CDR1 is LNHDA, CDR2 SQIVND (reference sequence). The CDR3 loop is CATREVYGYTF. The CDR3 DNA reads as TGTGCCACTCGGGAGGTCTATGGCTACACCTTC.

The gene calls are TRBV2 and TRBJ2-1; 16 bases match TRBD2. Germline assignment: CDR1 SNHLY and CDR2 FYNNEI. With 6 bases clipped from V and 15 bases from J, the junction kept 8 bases outside the gene matches. The CDR3 is made up of 14 amino acids. The CDR3 is CASSAGLAGGPGFF. Written as DNA, the CDR3 is TGTGCCAGCAGCGCGGGACTAGCGGGAGGGCCCGGGTTCTTC.

The V and J genes are TRBV4-1 and TRBJ2-7, with a weak D call TRBD2 (5 bases). This CDR3 region has 14 residues. V was shortened by 1 base and J by 4 bases, with 11 bases between the two germline ends. Germline V gene lookup returns CDR1 MGHRA and CDR2 YSYEKL. CDR3 residues: CASSQAPGLYEQYF. CDR3 nucleotides: TGCGCCAGCAGCCAAGCGCCGGGATTATACGAGCAGTACTTC.

This chain joins TRBV5-1 and TRBJ1-1, with 9 bases identical to TRBD1. With V trimmed by 2 bases and J by 1 base, 3 bases remained unmatched. The CDR3 has 15 residues. The germline V gene encodes CDR1 SGHRS and CDR2 YFSETQ. In DNA form, the CDR3 reads TGCGCCAGCAGCTTAGGGGGACAGGGGAACACTGAAGCTTTCTTT. Protein sequence: CASSLGGQGNTEAFF.

The rearrangement joins TRBV7-5 to TRBJ2-5; the table names TRBD2, a call not compared with the DNA. TRBV7-5 is shown as a pseudogene. This CDR3 contains 14 residues. The CDR3 is CVGLAGALQETQYF. The CDR3 region has the DNA TGTGTCGGCCTAGCGGGGGCCCTCCAAGAGACCCAGTACTTC.

In nucleotides, the CDR3 is TGTGCCTGGAAAATGAAGGGCAGGGTTGCTGAAGCTTTCTTT. As protein: CAWKMKGRVAEAFF. The chain has TRBV30 and TRBJ1-1, with a tentative D call TRBD1 (5 bases). Per germline, CDR1 GTSNPN and CDR2 SVGIG (reference sequence). The CDR3 length is 14 residues. Trimming removed 4 bases from V and 6 bases from J, with 18 bases in between. Together with reference TRBV30 and TRBJ1-1, the CDR3 gives the full variable domain: SQTIHQWPATLVQPVGSPLSLECTVEGTSNPNLYWYRQAAGRGLQLLFYSVGIGQISSEVPQNLSASRPQDRQFILSSKKLLLSDSGFYLCAWKMKGRVAEAFFGQGTRLTVV.

This chain connects TRBV5-1 to TRBJ1-2; the match to TRBD1 covers 8 bases. There are 16 residues in the CDR3. V lost 4 bases to trimming and J lost 5 bases; unmatched junction nucleotides: 13. Germline V gene sequence: CDR1 SGHRS, CDR2 YFSETQ. CDR3 sequence reads: CASSPRTGLVLYGYTF. CDR3 nucleotide sequence: TGCGCCAGCAGCCCACGGACAGGGCTCGTTCTGTATGGCTACACCTTC.

The chain carries TRBV27 and TRBJ1-2; TRBD1 is a possible D gene (6 bases). This CDR3 has 15 amino acids. Trimming cost V 5 bases and J 0 bases, with 13 bases left between them. Germline CDR1 reads MNHEY; CDR2 reads SMNVEV (reference sequence). The CDR3 sequence: CASSPADSSNYGYTF. The CDR3 DNA reads as TGTGCCAGCAGTCCTGCGGACAGTTCTAACTATGGCTACACCTTC.

The chain joins TRBV6-2 or TRBV6-3 to TRBJ1-5; 7 bases align to TRBD1. With 2 bases clipped from V and 3 bases from J, the junction kept 4 bases outside the gene matches. Germline V gene lookup returns CDR1 MNHEY and CDR2 SVGEGT. The CDR3 totals 15 residues. CDR3 protein: CASSYPGQPNQPQHF. The CDR3 nucleotides read TGTGCCAGCAGTTACCCGGGACAGCCCAATCAGCCCCAGCATTTT.

The chain carries TRBV27 and TRBJ2-7; 13 bases are shared with TRBD2. The length of the CDR3 is 16 residues. Germline V gene lookup returns CDR1 MNHEY and CDR2 SMNVEV (reference sequence). The J segment lost 1 base and the V segment lost 5 bases, leaving 5 bases of the junction unmatched. This CDR3 is CASSKLAGGVSYEQYF. The CDR3 DNA reads as TGTGCCAGCAGTAAACTAGCGGGAGGGGTTTCCTACGAGCAGTACTTC.

This chain connects TRBV4-1 to TRBJ2-5; 10 bases fit TRBD1. Per germline, CDR1 MGHRA and CDR2 YSYEKL. Unmatched junction bases numbered 9, after V lost 4 bases and J lost 4 bases. The CDR3 runs to 16 residues. The CDR3 loop reads CASSRTGTGALETQYF. CDR3 DNA sequence: TGCGCCAGCAGCCGAACCGGGACAGGGGCTTTAGAGACCCAGTACTTC.

This clone has just one count. CDR3 coding DNA: TGTGCCAGCAGCTTAGACAGCTATGGCTACACCTTC. It is translated as CASSLDSYGYTF. The chain uses TRBV7-9 and TRBJ1-2; D remains unclear. Looked up from germline, CDR1 is SEHNR and CDR2 is FQNEAQ (reference sequence). This CDR3 region has 12 residues. The ends were cut back, 1 base at V and 4 bases at J, with 4 bases in the middle.

Note on this clone: The junction does not match germline at one end; this may be a read error. The rearrangement joins TRBV6-5 to TRBJ2-3; 10 nucleotides align to TRBD2. The CDR3 runs 15 residues. The germline V gene has CDR1 MNHEY and CDR2 SVGAGI. CDR3 nucleotides: TGTGCCGGCAGGCGAGCGGGGGGGCAGGGGAATACGCAGTATTTT. This translates into CAGRRAGGQGNTQYF.

The genes are TRBV2 and TRBJ1-6; D not certain. V gave up 4 bases and J gave up 10 bases, with 14 bases separating them. This CDR3 spans 14 amino acids. CDR1 and CDR2 from the germline V gene are SNHLY and FYNNEI. The CDR3 DNA is TGTGCCAGCAGTGTAATGGAGGGTTACTCACCCCTCCACTTT. The encoded protein is CASSVMEGYSPLHF.

This clone showed up just a few times. The V and J genes are TRBV11-1 and TRBJ2-5; D is perhaps TRBD2 (6 bases). Germline V gives CDR1 SGHAT, CDR2 FQDESV (reference sequence). Between the trimmed V and J ends, which lost 3 bases and 4 bases, there was a span of 12 bases. This CDR3 has 14 amino acids. The CDR3 sequence: CASSFQVGGETQYF. In DNA, the CDR3 is TGTGCCAGCAGCTTTCAGGTGGGAGGAGAGACCCAGTACTTC.

Within the sample, this clone is medium-sized. The rearrangement joins TRBV9 to TRBJ1-2; D possibly corresponds to TRBD1 (6 bases). V was shortened by 4 bases and J by 5 bases, with 15 bases between the two germline ends. CDR3 size: 14 residues. Germline values: CDR1 SGDLS, CDR2 YYNGEE. This chain's CDR3 is CASSLSTGGYGYTF. In nucleotides, the CDR3 is TGTGCCAGCAGCCTTTCGACAGGAGGTTATGGCTACACCTTC.

V usage is TRBV9 and J usage is TRBJ1-4; D is perhaps TRBD1 (6 bases). The CDR3 is 16 amino acids. Trimming stripped 0 bases from V and 8 bases from J, with 17 bases between. CDR1 and CDR2 (germline): SGDLS, YYNGEE. CDR3 residues: CASSVGTAGAKEKLFF. CDR3 nucleotides: TGTGCCAGCAGCGTAGGGACAGCGGGGGCGAAGGAAAAACTGTTTTTT.

The J gene is TRBJ1-6, the V gene TRBV7-9; 7 positions agree with TRBD1. The germline V gene encodes CDR1 SEHNR and CDR2 FQNEAQ (reference sequence). The CDR3 is 16 residues long. Unmatched junction bases numbered 8, after V lost 0 bases and J lost 9 bases. Here the CDR3 reads CASSLAGGSGSSPLHF. The CDR3 DNA follows: TGTGCCAGCAGCTTAGCAGGGGGCAGCGGCAGTTCACCCCTCCACTTT. The entire variable domain, with the rest obtained from reference TRBV7-9 and TRBJ1-6, is as follows: DTGVSQNPRHKITKRGQNVTFRCDPISEHNRLYWYRQTLGQGPEFLTYFQNEAQLEKSRLLSDRFSAERPKGSFSTLEIQRTEQGDSAMYLCASSLAGGSGSSPLHFGNGTRLTVT.

J is TRBJ2-2 and V is TRBV5-1; D perhaps matches TRBD1 (6 bases). The germline V gene encodes CDR1 SGHRS and CDR2 YFSETQ. V lost 6 bases and J 1 base, leaving 13 bases between the germline ends. The CDR3 contains 15 residues. CDR3 bases: TGCGCCAGCACCAACAGGGCCGAGAACACCGGGGAGCTGTTTTTT. Translated: CASTNRAENTGELFF.